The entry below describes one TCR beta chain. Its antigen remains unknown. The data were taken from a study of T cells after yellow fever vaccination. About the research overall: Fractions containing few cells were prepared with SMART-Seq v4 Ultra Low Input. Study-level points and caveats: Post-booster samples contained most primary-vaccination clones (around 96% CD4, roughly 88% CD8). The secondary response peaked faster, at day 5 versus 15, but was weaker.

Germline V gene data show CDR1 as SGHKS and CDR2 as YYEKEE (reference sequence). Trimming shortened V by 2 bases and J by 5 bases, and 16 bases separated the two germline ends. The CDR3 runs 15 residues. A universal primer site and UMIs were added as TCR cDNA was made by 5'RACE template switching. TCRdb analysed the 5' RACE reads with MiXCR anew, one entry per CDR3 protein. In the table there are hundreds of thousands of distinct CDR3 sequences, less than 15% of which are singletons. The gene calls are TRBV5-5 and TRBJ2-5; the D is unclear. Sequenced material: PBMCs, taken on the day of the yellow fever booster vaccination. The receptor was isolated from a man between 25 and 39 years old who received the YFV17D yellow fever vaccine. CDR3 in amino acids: CASSFLGMGRETQYF. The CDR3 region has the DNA TGTGCCAGCAGCTTCCTAGGGATGGGCAGGGAGACCCAGTACTTC.